A single sample gave rise to the 29 T cell receptor beta chains below, sequenced in a study of T cells in Graves' hyperthyroidism and ophthalmopathy. Amplification yielded TCR beta CDR3 regions, with RNA transcripts as the source. Researchers ran a first-round RT-PCR on the TCR CDR3 using the HTBI primer set. A single record per CDR3 protein comes from TCRdb applying MiXCR to the multiplex PCR reads. The profile shows roughly 800,000 distinct CDR3 sequences, around 38% of them singletons. The sequenced material came from blood. These receptors all come from a man younger than 35 with Graves' hyperthyroidism.

This clonotype was found a few times. The J gene is TRBJ1-5, the V gene TRBV11-2; D call uncertain. This CDR3 region has 15 residues. V lost 5 bases and J lost 0, with 11 bases in between. CDR1 and CDR2 (germline): SGHAT, FQNNGV. Here the CDR3 DNA reads TGTGCCAGCAGCGATGTCCGCACTAGCAATCAGCCCCAGCATTTT. This translates into CASSDVRTSNQPQHF. The complete variable domain, with remaining parts taken from reference TRBV11-2 and TRBJ1-5, reads EAGVAQSPRYKIIEKRQSVAFWCNPISGHATLYWYQQILGQGPKLLIQFQNNGVVDDSQLPKDRFSAERLKGVDSTLKIQPAKLEDSAVYLCASSDVRTSNQPQHFGDGTRLSIL.

The rearrangement links TRBV10-3 to TRBJ2-5, with 7 bases matching TRBD1. With V trimmed by 3 bases and J by 2 bases, 3 bases remained unmatched. CDR1 is ENHRY, CDR2 SYGVKD, per germline. This CDR3 is 14 amino acids long. CDR3 coding DNA: TGTGCCATCAGTGAATCGGACAGGCAAGAGACCCAGTACTTC. Its protein product is CAISESDRQETQYF.

To note about this clonotype: A much larger clone lies one base from this, so it may be a read error. This chain links TRBV9 with TRBJ1-2; D might be TRBD1 (5 bases). The CDR3 spans 14 residues. CDR1 is SGDLS, CDR2 YYNGEE, per germline. V shed 0 bases and J shed 0 bases, with 6 bases lying between them. For the CDR3, the DNA is TGTGCCAGCAGCGTAGGACAGTCTAACTATGGCTACACCTTC. Translated: CASSVGQSNYGYTF.

This clonotype was picked up many times. The genes are TRBV10-3 and TRBJ2-7; tentatively, D is TRBD1 (6 bases). CDR1 is ENHRY, CDR2 SYGVKD, per germline. V was trimmed by 6 bases and J by 5 bases, leaving 17 bases between them. There are 14 residues in the CDR3. The CDR3 region is CAISQPGQNNEQYF. CDR3 nucleotide sequence: TGTGCCATCAGCCAGCCGGGACAAAACAACGAGCAGTACTTC.

The chain couples TRBV4-2 to TRBJ2-2; 7 positions match TRBD1. Trimming at V came to 1 base and at J to 3 bases, leaving 5 bases not matched to a gene. The CDR3 runs 16 residues. From germline, CDR1 is LGHNA and CDR2 YNFKEQ. CDR3 DNA sequence: TGTGCCAGCAGCCAAGTAGGGGGCCAACACACCGGGGAGCTGTTTTTT. Translation: CASSQVGGQHTGELFF.

This clonotype was picked up many times. The V call is TRBV7-2, the J call TRBJ1-2; no definite D call. The ends were cut back, 1 base at V and 5 bases at J, with 14 bases in the middle. The CDR3 is 15 amino acids. Per germline, CDR1 SGHTA and CDR2 FQGNSA. The DNA for the CDR3 is TGTGCCAGCAGCTTAGAAGGGCTCGGGGTTTATGGCTACACCTTC. Translated, it gives CASSLEGLGVYGYTF.

Ten or more counts support this clonotype. For the CDR3, the DNA is TGTGCCATCAGTGACAGGGGGTCCAATCAGCCCCAGCATTTT. It translates to CAISDRGSNQPQHF. V is TRBV10-3 and J is TRBJ1-5; TRBD1 matches at 7 bases. This CDR3 is 14 amino acids long. J gave up 3 bases and V 3 bases, and 2 bases lay outside the gene matches. CDR1 and CDR2 from the germline V gene are ENHRY and SYGVKD.

There are many counts of this clonotype. The V call is TRBV7-3, the J call TRBJ1-5; 9 positions match TRBD1. The CDR3 covers 16 residues. Germline V gene data show CDR1 as SGHTA and CDR2 as FQGTGA. Germline trimming cut 5 bases from V and 3 bases from J; bases unmatched to any gene: 8. DNA for the CDR3: TGTGCCAGCAGCACCCGACAGGGGGATAACAATCAGCCCCAGCATTTT. Protein: CASSTRQGDNNQPQHF.

This clonotype appeared a few times. The rearrangement links TRBV5-6 to TRBJ2-7, with 8 bases identical to TRBD2. The CDR3 is 16 residues long. Germline-derived CDR1 and CDR2 are SGHDT and YYEEEE. J was trimmed by 4 bases and V by 5 bases; bases with no gene match: 14. The CDR3 nucleotides are TGTGCCAGCAGTTCCCAACCGGGACTAGGACTTTACGAGCAGTACTTC. Amino acid sequence: CASSSQPGLGLYEQYF.

The J gene is TRBJ1-4, the V gene TRBV2; no firm D call. Trimming stripped 5 bases from V and 0 bases from J, with 16 bases between. CDR1 is SNHLY and CDR2 is FYNNEI in the germline V gene. The CDR3 runs 17 residues. CDR3 nucleotides: TGTGCCAGCAGTTACGAAAGAACGTGGACAACTAATGAAAAACTGTTTTTT. Its protein product is CASSYERTWTTNEKLFF. Supplemented by reference TRBV2 and TRBJ1-4, the full variable domain reads EPEVTQTPSHQVTQMGQEVILRCVPISNHLYFYWYRQILGQKVEFLVSFYNNEISEKSEIFDDQFSVERPDGSNFTLKIRSTKLEDSAMYFCASSYERTWTTNEKLFFGSGTQLSVL.

This clonotype was seen at least ten times. The J gene is TRBJ1-6, the V gene TRBV11-3; 9 nucleotides match TRBD1. V was pared by 5 bases and J by 10 bases, with 12 bases of the junction left unmatched. The CDR3 loop spans 16 amino acids. Germline CDR1 reads SGHNT; CDR2 reads YENEEA. The chain's CDR3 is CASSPGGDRESSPLHF. DNA of the CDR3: TGTGCCAGCAGCCCCGGTGGGGACAGGGAAAGCTCACCCCTCCACTTT.

This clonotype has only a few counts. The chain uses TRBV6-5 and TRBJ2-7, with D hard to call. The CDR3 covers 14 residues. V shed 2 bases and J shed 3 bases, with 11 bases lying between them. The V gene's germline CDR1 is MNHEY and CDR2 SVGAGI. This CDR3 reads CASSYRPAGYEQYF. CDR3 nucleotide sequence: TGTGCCAGCAGTTACAGGCCGGCCGGCTACGAGCAGTACTTC.

The chain uses TRBV6-1 and TRBJ1-5; D is ambiguous. Deletions cut 1 base from V and 8 bases from J, with 9 bases between. Per the germline V gene, CDR1 is MNHNS and CDR2 is SASEGT. CDR3 length: 13 amino acids. DNA of the CDR3: TGTGCCAGCAGTGAAGAGGAGGGCGAGCCCCAGCATTTT. Its protein product is CASSEEEGEPQHF.

Comments on this clonotype: This may be a read error, as it is one base from a much larger clone. V usage is TRBV20-1 and J usage is TRBJ1-5; D unclear. This CDR3 has 13 amino acids. V was trimmed by 3 bases and J by 1 base, leaving 7 bases between them. In germline, CDR1 is DFQATT, CDR2 SNEGSKA (reference sequence). The CDR3 protein is CSARKGSNQPQHF. The CDR3 DNA follows: TGCAGTGCTAGGAAAGGGAGCAATCAGCCCCAGCATTTT.

The chain joins TRBV10-3 to TRBJ2-7; no clear D gene. Near its end, the DNA agrees better with TRBJ2-1, so the J call may be wrong. The germline gives CDR1 ENHRY, CDR2 SYGVKD. The CDR3 has 14 residues. The CDR3 DNA reads TGTGCCATCAGTGAGTCAACGGTATACAATGAGCAGTTCTTC. As protein: CAISESTVYNEQFF.

This chain connects TRBV20-1 to TRBJ2-5; 11 bases line up with TRBD2. Losses at the gene ends were 0 bases for V and 5 bases for J; bases not matched to a gene: 5. Germline CDR1 is DFQATT and CDR2 is SNEGSKA (reference sequence). The CDR3 consists of 15 residues. DNA of the CDR3: TGCAGTGCTAGAGACTTGACTAGCGGGGTTGAGACCCAGTACTTC. It translates to CSARDLTSGVETQYF.

The chain employs TRBV25-1 and TRBJ1-5, with 7 bases identical to TRBD1. Germline V gives CDR1 MGHDK, CDR2 SYGVNS. This CDR3 contains 15 residues. V dropped 4 bases and J dropped 6; count of bases not matched to a gene: 9. The CDR3 nucleotides read TGTGCCAGCAGTGCTCCTGACAGGGAGCGTCAGCCCCAGCATTTT. Amino acids: CASSAPDRERQPQHF.

This chain's CDR3 is CAINGDSGELFF. The CDR3 nucleotides read TGTGCCATCAATGGGGATTCCGGGGAGCTGTTTTTT. The genes are TRBV10-3 and TRBJ2-2, with no clear D. CDR3 length: 12 amino acids. Trimming removed 7 bases at V and 6 bases at J, with 9 bases between. Germline CDR1 and CDR2: ENHRY and SYGVKD.

There are many counts of this clonotype. V is TRBV7-6 and J is TRBJ1-3; D not certain. Looked up from germline, CDR1 is SGHVS and CDR2 is FNYEAQ. The CDR3 spans 15 residues. Trimming removed 1 base at V and 4 bases at J, with 11 bases between. CDR3 in DNA: TGTGCCAGCAGCTTAGGTCGATCGCCAGGAAACACCATATATTTT. Protein sequence: CASSLGRSPGNTIYF.

This clonotype was observed at least ten times. This chain joins TRBV7-3 and TRBJ1-6, with TRBD1 as a possible D gene (6 bases). The germline gives CDR1 SGHTA, CDR2 FQGTGA. The CDR3 totals 13 residues. Trimming took off 8 bases at V and 7 bases at J, with 12 bases between the two ends. Here the CDR3 DNA reads TGTGCCAGCGGCACAGGGCCAAATTCACCCCTCCACTTT. Translated: CASGTGPNSPLHF.

The CDR3 loop is CASSRTGGSGANVLTF. CDR3 nucleotides: TGTGCCAGCAGCCGGACAGGGGGCTCTGGGGCCAACGTCCTGACTTTC. The rearrangement joins TRBV7-9 to TRBJ2-6; 10 bases are a match to TRBD1. The CDR3 extends over 16 amino acids. The germline gives CDR1 SEHNR, CDR2 FQNEAQ (reference sequence). The ends lost 5 bases at V and 0 bases at J; junction bases unmatched: 1.

This clonotype has only a few counts. The chain joins TRBV9 to TRBJ2-2; 7 bases are a match to TRBD2. Germline V gives CDR1 SGDLS, CDR2 YYNGEE. Trimming removed 4 bases from V and 5 bases from J; junction bases left unmatched: 5. CDR3 size: 14 residues. The CDR3 DNA is TGTGCCAGCAGCTCGGGACTACCGACCGGGGAGCTGTTTTTT. Its translation: CASSSGLPTGELFF.

Ten or more counts support this clonotype. V gene TRBV7-9 combines with J gene TRBJ2-5; 7 bases map to TRBD1. Germline loops: CDR1 SEHNR, CDR2 FQNEAQ (reference sequence). V lost 5 bases and J lost 3; bases outside the gene matches: 6. The CDR3 contains 14 residues. In DNA, the CDR3 is TGTGCCAGCAGCAGACAGGGTTCAGAAGAGACCCAGTACTTC. Protein: CASSRQGSEETQYF.

This clonotype was counted ten times or more. The V gene is TRBV7-9, the J gene TRBJ1-4; maybe TRBD1 (5 bases). Trimming removed 5 bases at V and 3 bases at J, with 10 bases between. The CDR3 covers 14 residues. Germline V gene sequence: CDR1 SEHNR, CDR2 FQNEAQ (reference sequence). This CDR3 is CASSIGGANEKLFF. CDR3 nucleotide sequence: TGTGCCAGCAGCATCGGGGGTGCTAATGAAAAACTGTTTTTT.

The table lists this clonotype with many counts. The V and J genes are TRBV20-1 and TRBJ2-5; 8 nucleotides align to TRBD1. V trimming: 1 base; J trimming: 4 bases; junction bases outside the gene matches: 8. CDR3 size: 15 residues. Germline assignment: CDR1 DFQATT and CDR2 SNEGSKA (reference sequence). CDR3 sequence: CSARAPGQERETQYF. The CDR3 DNA reads TGCAGTGCTAGAGCTCCGGGACAGGAGAGAGAGACCCAGTACTTC.

Notes on this clonotype: A much larger clone is a single base away; this may be a read error. The gene calls are TRBV19 and TRBJ1-5; D is undetermined. Trimming cost V 7 bases and J 6 bases, with 10 bases left between them. The CDR3 is made up of 12 amino acids. Germline CDR1 is LNHDA and CDR2 is SQIVND (reference sequence). CDR3 coding DNA: TGTGCCAGTAATGGGCGTATTCAGCCCCAGCATTTT. It yields the protein CASNGRIQPQHF.

V usage is TRBV6-1 and J usage is TRBJ1-6; no reliable D call. CDR1 MNHNS and CDR2 SASEGT come from the germline V gene. The CDR3 loop spans 14 amino acids. V dropped 6 bases and J dropped 9 bases, with 15 bases sitting between them. The CDR3, as DNA: TGTGCCAGCAGCCCCCGTCCGTACGTTTCACCCCTCCACTTT. This sequence encodes CASSPRPYVSPLHF.

Only one count was recorded for this clonotype. The gene calls are TRBV7-8 and TRBJ1-3; no firm D call. CDR3 length equals 16 residues. Trimming stripped 1 base from V and 8 bases from J, with 18 bases between. Germline CDR1 reads SGHVS; CDR2 reads FQNEAQ. The CDR3 DNA is TGTGCCAGCAGCTTAGAAGGACGGAACTATGGCTACACCATATATTTT. Protein: CASSLEGRNYGYTIYF.

The chain is built from TRBV6-1 and TRBJ1-2; D remains unclear. The V gene's germline CDR1 is MNHNS and CDR2 SASEGT. This CDR3 is 15 amino acids long. Trimming pared 6 bases from V and 4 bases from J, leaving 18 bases between. CDR3 loop: CASRTVGKGGYGYTF. The DNA of the CDR3 is TGTGCCAGCAGGACCGTTGGGAAGGGTGGCTATGGCTACACCTTC.